Described below is a single TCR beta chain sequence and its context. These data come from a study of T cell changes during pregnancy in multiple sclerosis. Trimming cost V 4 bases and J 8 bases, with 17 bases left between them. In germline, CDR1 is MNHEY, CDR2 SVGAGI. The CDR3 is 14 residues long. Produced via immunoSEQ multiplex PCR; TCRdb's table is partial and in-frame only. The data contain 20,000 to 25,000 clones, 85% of them seen just once; the ten biggest clones take up around a sixth. The sequences come from CD8+ T cells from peripheral blood mononuclear cells, collected in the first trimester of pregnancy. The rearrangement links TRBV6-5 to TRBJ1-2; D not certain. The TCR sequence derives from a female donor in good health, enrolled as a control in a pregnancy study. The CDR3 sequence: CASSSPHATSGYTF. CDR3 sequence (DNA): TGTGCCAGCAGTTCCCCCCATGCCACTTCCGGCTACACCTTC.